The entry that follows covers one T cell receptor (beta chain) sequence. This entry is derived from a study of cytomegalovirus exposure and HLA in healthy donors. The germline V and J ends were trimmed by 6 bases and 7 bases, with 12 bases remaining between them. Germline CDR1 and CDR2: LNHDA and SQIVND (reference sequence). The CDR3 sequence is 13 residues long. The PCR contained 60 Vbeta and 13 Jbeta primers. Libraries were prepared by immunoSEQ multiplex PCR; TCRdb keeps only in-frame clonotypes and omits some of them. The sample has about 170,000 clones; the top ten hold around 0.79%. V is TRBV19 and J is TRBJ1-4, with D possibly being TRBD1 (5 bases). The sequenced sample consisted of PBMCs. This sequence originates from a woman younger than 30 in good health and CMV-seropositive. The CDR3 spells CASRSGGSEKLFF. The CDR3 DNA follows: TGTGCCAGTAGGTCCGGGGGAAGTGAAAAACTGTTTTTT.